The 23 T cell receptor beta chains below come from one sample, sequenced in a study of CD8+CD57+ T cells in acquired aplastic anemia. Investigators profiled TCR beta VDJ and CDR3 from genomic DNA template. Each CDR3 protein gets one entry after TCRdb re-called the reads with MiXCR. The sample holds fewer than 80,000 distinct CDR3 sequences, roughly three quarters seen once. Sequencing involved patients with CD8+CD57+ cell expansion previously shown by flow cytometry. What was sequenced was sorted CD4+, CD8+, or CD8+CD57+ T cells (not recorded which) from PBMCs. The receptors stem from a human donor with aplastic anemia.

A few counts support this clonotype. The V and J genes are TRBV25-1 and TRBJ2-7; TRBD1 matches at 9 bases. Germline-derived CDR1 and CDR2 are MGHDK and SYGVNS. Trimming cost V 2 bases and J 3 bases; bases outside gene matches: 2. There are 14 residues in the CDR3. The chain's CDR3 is CASSEEGQGYEQYF. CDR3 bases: TGTGCCAGCAGTGAAGAGGGACAGGGCTACGAGCAGTACTTC.

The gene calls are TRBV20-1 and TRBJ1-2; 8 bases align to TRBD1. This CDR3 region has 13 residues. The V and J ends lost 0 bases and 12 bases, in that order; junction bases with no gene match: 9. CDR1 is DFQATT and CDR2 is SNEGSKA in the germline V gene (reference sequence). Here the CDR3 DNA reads TGCAGTGCTAGAGATCAGGGGGCCTATGGACACACCTTC. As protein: CSARDQGAYGHTF.

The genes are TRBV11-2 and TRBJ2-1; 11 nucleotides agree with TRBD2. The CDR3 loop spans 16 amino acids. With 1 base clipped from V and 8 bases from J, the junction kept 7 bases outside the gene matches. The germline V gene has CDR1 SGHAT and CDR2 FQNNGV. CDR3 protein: CASSLVLTSGIDEQFF. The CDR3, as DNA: TGTGCCAGCAGCTTAGTTCTGACTAGCGGGATTGATGAGCAGTTCTTC.

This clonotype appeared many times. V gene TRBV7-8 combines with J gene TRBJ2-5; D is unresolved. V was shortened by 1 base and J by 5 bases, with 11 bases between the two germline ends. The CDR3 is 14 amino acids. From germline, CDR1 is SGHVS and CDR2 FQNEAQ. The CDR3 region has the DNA TGTGCCAGCAGCTTAGTTGCGGCCAGGGAGACCCAGTACTTC. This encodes CASSLVAARETQYF. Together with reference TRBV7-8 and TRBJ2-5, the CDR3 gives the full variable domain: GAGVSQSPRYKVAKRGQDVALRCDPISGHVSLFWYQQALGQGPEFLTYFQNEAQLDKSGLPSDRFFAERPEGSVSTLKIQRTQQEDSAVYLCASSLVAARETQYFGPGTRLLVL.

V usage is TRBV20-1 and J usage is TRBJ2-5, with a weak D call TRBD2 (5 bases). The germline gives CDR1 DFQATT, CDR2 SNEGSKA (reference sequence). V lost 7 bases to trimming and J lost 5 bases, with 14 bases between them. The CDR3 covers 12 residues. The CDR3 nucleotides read TGCAGTGTACGGGCGGGTCCGGAGACCCAGTACTTC. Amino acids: CSVRAGPETQYF.

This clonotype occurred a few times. CDR3 in amino acids: CASSLLRETGELFF. As DNA, the CDR3 is TGTGCCAGCAGCCTACTCAGGGAGACCGGGGAGCTGTTTTTT. V and J are TRBV7-8 and TRBJ2-2; D is possibly TRBD1 or TRBD2 (5 bases each). Per the germline V gene, CDR1 is SGHVS and CDR2 is FQNEAQ. Trimming shortened V by 5 bases and J by 5 bases, and 12 bases separated the two germline ends. The CDR3 spans 14 residues.

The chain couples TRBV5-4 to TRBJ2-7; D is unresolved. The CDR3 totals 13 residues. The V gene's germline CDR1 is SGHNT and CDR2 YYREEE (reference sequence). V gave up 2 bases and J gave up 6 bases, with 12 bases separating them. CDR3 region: CASSLSARPEQYF. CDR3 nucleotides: TGTGCCAGCAGCTTAAGTGCTCGCCCCGAGCAGTACTTC.

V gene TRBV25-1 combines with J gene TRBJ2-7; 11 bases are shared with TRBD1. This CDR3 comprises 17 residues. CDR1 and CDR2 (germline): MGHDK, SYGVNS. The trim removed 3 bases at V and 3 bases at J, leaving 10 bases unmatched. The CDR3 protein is CASSDLLGQGAIYEQYF. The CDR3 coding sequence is TGTGCCAGCAGTGACCTCCTTGGACAGGGGGCTATCTACGAGCAGTACTTC.

The CDR3 coding sequence is TGTGCCAGTAGTATAAGGAGTAGCGGGAGCTACGAGCAGTACTTC. This gives the protein CASSIRSSGSYEQYF. The rearrangement joins TRBV7-9 to TRBJ2-7, with 9 bases matching TRBD2. The CDR3 loop spans 15 amino acids. The V gene's germline CDR1 is SEHNR and CDR2 FQNEAQ (reference sequence). With 9 bases clipped from V and 3 bases from J, the junction kept 12 bases outside the gene matches.

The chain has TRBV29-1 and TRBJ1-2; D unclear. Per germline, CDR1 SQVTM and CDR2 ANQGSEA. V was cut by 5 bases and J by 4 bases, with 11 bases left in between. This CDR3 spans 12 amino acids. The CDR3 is CSVNSKVYGYTF. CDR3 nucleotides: TGCAGCGTTAACAGCAAAGTCTATGGCTACACCTTC.

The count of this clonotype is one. The CDR3 DNA reads TGTGCCACCAGCAGATTTCCGGACGGATCCTACGAGCAGTACTTC. Protein product: CATSRFPDGSYEQYF. This chain uses TRBV15 with TRBJ2-7; D is uncertain. This CDR3 comprises 15 residues. The ends were cut back, 2 bases at V and 1 base at J, with 12 bases in the middle. Germline loops: CDR1 LNHNV, CDR2 YYDKDF (reference sequence).

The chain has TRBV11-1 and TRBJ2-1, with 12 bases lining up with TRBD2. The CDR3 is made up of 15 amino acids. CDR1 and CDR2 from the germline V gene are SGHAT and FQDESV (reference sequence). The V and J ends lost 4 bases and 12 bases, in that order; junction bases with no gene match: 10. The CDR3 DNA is TGTGCCAGCAGCTCTCTAGCGGGAGGGCGAATGCTGCAGTTCTTC. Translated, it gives CASSSLAGGRMLQFF.

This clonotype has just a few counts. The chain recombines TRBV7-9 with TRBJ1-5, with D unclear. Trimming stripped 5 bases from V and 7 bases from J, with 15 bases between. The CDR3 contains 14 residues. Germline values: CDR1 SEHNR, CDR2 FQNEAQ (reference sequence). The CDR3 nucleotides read TGTGCCAGCAGCCTTCCCGGATTTGGGCAGCCCCAGCATTTT. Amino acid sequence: CASSLPGFGQPQHF.

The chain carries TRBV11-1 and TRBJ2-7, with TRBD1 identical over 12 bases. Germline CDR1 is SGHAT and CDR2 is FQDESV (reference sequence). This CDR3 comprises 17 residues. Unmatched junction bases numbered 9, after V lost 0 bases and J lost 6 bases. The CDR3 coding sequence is TGTGCCAGCAGCTTAGCATTTGAGGGACAGGGGGCAACCGAGCAGTACTTC. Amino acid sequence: CASSLAFEGQGATEQYF.

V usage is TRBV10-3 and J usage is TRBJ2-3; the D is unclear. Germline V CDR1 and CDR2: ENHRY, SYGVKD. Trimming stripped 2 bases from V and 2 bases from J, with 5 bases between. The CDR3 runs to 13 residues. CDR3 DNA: TGTGCCATCAGTGAGGGTATCACAGATACGCAGTATTTT. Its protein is CAISEGITDTQYF.

CDR3 bases: TGTGCCAGCAGCTCTACCTATGGAGAGACCCAGTACTTC. This encodes CASSSTYGETQYF. This rearrangement joins TRBV7-2 to TRBJ2-5, with D hard to call. The CDR3 is 13 amino acids. Germline assignment: CDR1 SGHTA and CDR2 FQGNSA. Trimming removed 4 bases at V and 4 bases at J, with 10 bases between.

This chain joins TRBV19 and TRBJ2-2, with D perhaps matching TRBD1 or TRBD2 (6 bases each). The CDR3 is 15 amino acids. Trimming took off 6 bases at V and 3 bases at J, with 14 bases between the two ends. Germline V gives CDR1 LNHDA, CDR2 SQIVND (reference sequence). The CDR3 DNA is TGTGCCAGTAGCGGCGGGACATTGCACACCGGGGAGCTGTTTTTT. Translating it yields CASSGGTLHTGELFF.

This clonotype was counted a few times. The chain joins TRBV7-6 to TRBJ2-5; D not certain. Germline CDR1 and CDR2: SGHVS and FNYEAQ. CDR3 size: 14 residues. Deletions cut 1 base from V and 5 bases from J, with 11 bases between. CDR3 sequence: CASSLDPGGETQYF. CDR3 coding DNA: TGTGCCAGCAGCTTAGACCCGGGTGGGGAGACCCAGTACTTC.

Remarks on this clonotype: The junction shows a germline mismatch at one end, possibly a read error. The CDR3 DNA reads TGTGCCAGCAGCCCTCGGGAGACTATACTCTACGAGCGGTACTTC. Protein product: CASSPRETILYERYF. This chain joins TRBV11-1 and TRBJ2-7; tentative D call: TRBD2 (6 bases). Germline CDR1 is SGHAT and CDR2 is FQDESV (reference sequence). CDR3 length: 15 amino acids.

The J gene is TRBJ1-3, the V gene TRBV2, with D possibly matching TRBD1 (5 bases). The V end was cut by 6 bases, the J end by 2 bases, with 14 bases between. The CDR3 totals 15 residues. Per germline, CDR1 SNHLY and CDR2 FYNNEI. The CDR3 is CASSGDPGPGNTIYF. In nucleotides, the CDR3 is TGTGCCAGCAGCGGGGACCCTGGACCTGGAAACACCATATATTTT.

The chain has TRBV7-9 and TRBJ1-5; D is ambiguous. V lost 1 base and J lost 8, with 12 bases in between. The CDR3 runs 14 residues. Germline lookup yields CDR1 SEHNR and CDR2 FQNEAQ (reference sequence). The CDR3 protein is CASSLVTSGEPQHF. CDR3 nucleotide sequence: TGTGCCAGCAGCTTAGTGACAAGCGGGGAGCCCCAGCATTTT.

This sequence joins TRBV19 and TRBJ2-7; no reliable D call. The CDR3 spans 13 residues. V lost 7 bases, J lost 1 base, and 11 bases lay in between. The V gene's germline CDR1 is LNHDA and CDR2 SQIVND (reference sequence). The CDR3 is CASKAESSYEQYF. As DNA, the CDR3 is TGTGCCAGTAAGGCGGAATCGTCCTACGAGCAGTACTTC.

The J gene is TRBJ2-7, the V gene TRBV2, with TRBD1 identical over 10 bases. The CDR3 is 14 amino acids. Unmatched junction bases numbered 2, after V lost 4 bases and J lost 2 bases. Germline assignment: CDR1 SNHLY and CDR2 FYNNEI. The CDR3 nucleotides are TGTGCCAGCAGTGGGACAGGGGGGACCTACGAGCAGTACTTC. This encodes CASSGTGGTYEQYF.